A single sample is the source of the 17 T cell receptor beta chains below, sequenced in a study of shared clonotypes between healthy human individuals. Assay: immunoSEQ multiplex PCR; the TCRdb copy retains only in-frame clones and omits some. The profile shows roughly 2.2 million clones, approximately 93% of them singletons. The sequenced sample consisted of naive CD4+ T cells from PBMCs. Subset here: CD45RA+ positively selected. The receptors originated from a man aged 18 to 29 in good health. Some clones in this sample may be carry-over from other donors' samples.

This clone was observed once. The chain links TRBV19 to TRBJ2-7; D gene unclear. The V gene lost 4 bases and the J gene lost 4 bases, with 20 bases spanning the gap. CDR1 is LNHDA, CDR2 SQIVND, per germline (reference sequence). CDR3 size: 16 residues. The CDR3, as DNA: TGTGCCAGTAGTACCCTAGTCGGCTCAACCACTTACGAGCAGTACTTC. This codes for CASSTLVGSTTYEQYF.

As for this clone: One junction end does not reproduce the germline sequence, and a read error may be involved. CDR3 nucleotide sequence: TGCGCCAGCAGCTTGGGAAACTACAGAGGGGAGGTGAACTTC. Translating gives CASSLGNYRGEVNF. This chain connects TRBV5-1 to TRBJ2-5; weak D call: TRBD2 (6 bases). This CDR3 is 14 amino acids long. Germline-derived CDR1 and CDR2 are SGHRS and YFSETQ.

V usage is TRBV6-6 and J usage is TRBJ2-7; D is possibly TRBD2 (6 bases). Trimming shortened V by 7 bases and J by 3 bases, and 16 bases separated the two germline ends. The CDR3 totals 14 residues. Per germline, CDR1 MNHNY and CDR2 SVGAGI (reference sequence). CDR3 loop: CASTEDYQDYEQYF. CDR3 nucleotide sequence: TGTGCCAGCACCGAGGACTACCAAGACTACGAGCAGTACTTC.

The chain has TRBV15 and TRBJ1-2, with 10 bases aligning to TRBD1. The V and J ends lost 0 bases and 8 bases, in that order; junction bases with no gene match: 12. Looked up from germline, CDR1 is LNHNV and CDR2 is YYDKDF (reference sequence). There are 17 residues in the CDR3. DNA of the CDR3: TGTGCCACCAGCAGAGATATTGGGGACAGGGGAGATCGAGGCTACACCTTC. Translation: CATSRDIGDRGDRGYTF.

The chain joins TRBV7-6 to TRBJ1-4; tentatively, D is TRBD1 (5 bases). This CDR3 is built from 13 residues. V was clipped by 8 bases and J by 8 bases, with 15 bases between them. The germline gives CDR1 SGHVS, CDR2 FNYEAQ. CDR3 residues: CASGGGPGEKLFF. The CDR3 coding sequence is TGTGCCAGCGGCGGGGGACCGGGGGAAAAACTGTTTTTT.

The V call is TRBV28, the J call TRBJ2-7; weak D call: TRBD1 (6 bases). The ends were cut back, 4 bases at V and 6 bases at J, with 16 bases in the middle. In germline, CDR1 is MDHEN, CDR2 SYDVKM. The CDR3 sequence is 14 residues long. The CDR3 is CASSSADRRGEQYF. The CDR3 nucleotides are TGTGCCAGCAGTTCGGCTGACAGGAGAGGCGAGCAGTACTTC.

This clone was found a few times. Here the CDR3 reads CASSPANYGYTF. The CDR3 DNA sequence: TGTGCCAGCAGCCCAGCTAACTATGGCTACACCTTC. The chain employs TRBV7-2 and TRBJ1-2; the D is unclear. Germline loops: CDR1 SGHTA, CDR2 FQGNSA. This CDR3 region has 12 residues. V lost 5 bases and J 0 bases, leaving 4 bases between the germline ends.

This rearrangement joins TRBV7-8 to TRBJ2-1, with TRBD1 identical over 8 bases. J lost 4 bases, V lost 5 bases, and 7 bases had no gene match. The CDR3 covers 15 residues. Germline V gene sequence: CDR1 SGHVS, CDR2 FQNEAQ. CDR3 sequence (DNA): TGTGCCAGCAGCGCGCAACGGGACAGGTACAATGAGCAGTTCTTC. As protein: CASSAQRDRYNEQFF.

Comment on this clone: Other DNA sequences in the sample encode the same CDR3. The chain has TRBV9 and TRBJ2-1; 7 bases fit TRBD1. The CDR3 consists of 15 residues. With 4 bases clipped from V and 3 bases from J, the junction kept 7 bases outside the gene matches. Germline V gene lookup returns CDR1 SGDLS and CDR2 YYNGEE. The CDR3 coding sequence is TGTGCCAGCAGCCCGAGACAGGGAAGCTACAATGAGCAGTTCTTC. Translated, it gives CASSPRQGSYNEQFF.

V gene TRBV30 combines with J gene TRBJ2-7, with D perhaps matching TRBD2 (6 bases). The ends were cut back, 7 bases at V and 0 bases at J, with 22 bases in the middle. Germline CDR1 and CDR2: GTSNPN and SVGIG (reference sequence). The CDR3 contains 16 residues. The CDR3 loop reads CASDVSGSGYSYEQYF. CDR3 DNA: TGTGCCTCGGACGTTAGTGGTAGCGGCTACTCCTACGAGCAGTACTTC.

The chain employs TRBV5-1 and TRBJ2-1; D unresolved. This CDR3 region has 13 residues. Germline-derived CDR1 and CDR2 are SGHRS and YFSETQ. The V end lost 1 base, the J end lost 7 bases, and 9 bases lay between the germline ends. CDR3 DNA: TGCGCCAGCAGCTTGAAACAGAGGAATGAGCAGTTCTTC. This sequence encodes CASSLKQRNEQFF.

This chain joins TRBV6-6 and TRBJ2-7, with TRBD1 identical over 9 bases. The CDR3 covers 14 residues. Trimming took 6 bases from V and 3 from J; bases not matched to a gene: 6. CDR1 and CDR2 from the germline V gene are MNHNY and SVGAGI (reference sequence). CDR3 region: CASRPGQGVYEQYF. The CDR3 DNA is TGTGCCAGCAGGCCGGGACAGGGTGTCTACGAGCAGTACTTC.

A single count supports this clone. J is TRBJ2-1 and V is TRBV29-1; possibly TRBD1 for D (6 bases). Trimming shortened V by 7 bases and J by 0 bases, and 13 bases separated the two germline ends. Germline V gene lookup returns CDR1 SQVTM and CDR2 ANQGSEA. The CDR3 spans 14 residues. CDR3 sequence (DNA): TGCAGCGGCAGGGAGACAGGCTCCTACAATGAGCAGTTCTTC. Translated, it gives CSGRETGSYNEQFF.

The chain combines TRBV28 with TRBJ2-5; D is ambiguous. Per germline, CDR1 MDHEN and CDR2 SYDVKM. Trimming took off 2 bases at V and 5 bases at J, with 15 bases between the two ends. CDR3 length equals 15 residues. Here the CDR3 DNA reads TGTGCCAGCAGTTTAGGCGGCACTCTGAGGGAGACCCAGTACTTC. It encodes CASSLGGTLRETQYF.

The rearrangement joins TRBV29-1 to TRBJ1-2, with D perhaps matching TRBD1 (6 bases). This CDR3 spans 12 amino acids. Per germline, CDR1 SQVTM and CDR2 ANQGSEA. Trimming took 4 bases from V and 3 from J, leaving 9 bases between them. CDR3 protein: CSVVRQDYGYTF. CDR3 nucleotide sequence: TGCAGCGTTGTAAGACAGGACTATGGCTACACCTTC.

This chain connects TRBV29-1 to TRBJ2-1, with D possibly being TRBD1 or TRBD2 (5 bases each). Germline CDR1 is SQVTM and CDR2 is ANQGSEA. V was shortened by 7 bases and J by 5 bases, with 12 bases between the two germline ends. The CDR3 extends over 12 amino acids. The CDR3: CSGGYRNNEQFF. The CDR3 DNA reads TGCAGCGGGGGGTATAGGAACAATGAGCAGTTCTTC.

Only a few counts were recorded for this clone. The V gene is TRBV9, the J gene TRBJ1-5; perhaps TRBD1 as D (5 bases). The CDR3 sequence is 15 residues long. Deletions cut 4 bases from V and 6 bases from J, with 17 bases between. Germline values: CDR1 SGDLS, CDR2 YYNGEE. CDR3 in DNA: TGTGCCAGCAGCCTCGACGGGGCGGTGGGTCAGCCCCAGCATTTT. It codes for CASSLDGAVGQPQHF.